This T cell receptor beta chain comes out of a study of blood T cell repertoires in COVID-19. Study-wide context: COVID-19 samples collected from the United States, Italy and Spain covered acute and convalescent phases.

Germline CDR1 reads GTSNPN; CDR2 reads SVGIG (reference sequence). With 0 bases removed from V and 0 bases from J, the gap between germline ends came to 9 bases. This CDR3 comprises 15 residues. Sequencing used immunoSEQ multiplex PCR; TCRdb keeps in-frame clones, though not all of them. The repertoire holds 150,000 or so clones, approximately 90% seen once, with approximately 0.5% in the top ten. The chain carries TRBV30 and TRBJ1-3; D call uncertain. Specimen: peripheral blood. The TCR comes from a man aged 50 to 60 with acute or convalescent COVID-19. The CDR3 bases are TGTGCCTGGAGTGTTATCCCCGGCTCTGGAAACACCATATATTTT. Its translation is CAWSVIPGSGNTIYF.